This paragraph covers one TCR beta chain sequence. This CDR3 contains 16 residues. Trimming at V came to 5 bases and at J to 5 bases, leaving 9 bases not matched to a gene. The germline V gene encodes CDR1 SGHTA and CDR2 FQGNSA. The use of a sample-barcoded 5' primer and a J-beta primer mix characterized a second PCR of roughly 7 to 12 cycles. TCRdb reprocessed the 5' RACE reads via MiXCR and lists one record per CDR3 protein. Of approximately 800,000 distinct CDR3 sequences listed, 60% to 80% were seen once; the top ten hold about 27%. The data were taken from a study of blood T cells in healthy people across ages.

Sequencing used blood. This rearrangement joins TRBV7-2 to TRBJ1-6; 7 bases are shared with TRBD1. This TCR came from a man aged 25-40 years in good health. In DNA, the CDR3 is TGTGCCAGCAGCCCAGGGGGGGGGGTCCATAATTCACCCCTCCACTTT. Amino acids: CASSPGGGVHNSPLHF.